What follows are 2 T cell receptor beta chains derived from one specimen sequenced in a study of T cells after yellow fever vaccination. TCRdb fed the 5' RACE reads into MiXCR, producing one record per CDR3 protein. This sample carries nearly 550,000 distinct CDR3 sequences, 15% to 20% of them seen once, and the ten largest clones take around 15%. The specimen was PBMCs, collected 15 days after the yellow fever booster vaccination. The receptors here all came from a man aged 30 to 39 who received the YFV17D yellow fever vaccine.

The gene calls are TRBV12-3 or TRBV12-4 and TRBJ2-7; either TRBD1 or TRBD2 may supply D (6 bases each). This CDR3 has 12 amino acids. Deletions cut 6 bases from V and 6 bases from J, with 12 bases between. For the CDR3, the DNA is TGTGCCAGCAGCACACAGGGAGGCGAGCAGTACTTC. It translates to CASSTQGGEQYF.

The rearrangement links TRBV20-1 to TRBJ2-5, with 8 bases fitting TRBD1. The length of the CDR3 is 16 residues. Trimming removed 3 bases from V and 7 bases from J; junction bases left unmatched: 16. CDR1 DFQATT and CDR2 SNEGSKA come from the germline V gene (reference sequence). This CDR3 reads CSARGGQATPLGTQYF. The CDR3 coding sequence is TGCAGTGCTAGGGGGGGACAGGCGACTCCTCTGGGGACCCAGTACTTC.